These 3 T cell receptor beta chains share one sample of origin, sequenced in a study of T-cell memory formation after mild COVID-19 (dated by TCRdb to the early 2020s). Libraries were built with 5' RACE. The instrument was an Illumina NovaSeq 6000. TCRdb reworked the public reads: Q25 trimming with fastp, MiXCR clone assembly, productive beta chains retained. CDR3 protein sequences are deduplicated, and each keeps its most common genes and DNA. This sample comprises 300,000 to 350,000 distinct CDR3 sequences, roughly 13% of them detected only once. Jointly, the top ten make up roughly a fifth of the sample. The sequencing sample was made of PBMCs or a T cell subset sorted from them (not recorded which). The source is a young man who had mild COVID-19 (a few samples of this study predate the infection). The sample titles of this study are shuffled in the database, so cell type and time point are left out; the donor was told from shared clones.

This rearrangement joins TRBV4-3 to TRBJ2-7; D is perhaps TRBD1 (6 bases). Deletions cut 0 bases from V and 0 bases from J, with 12 bases between. The germline V gene has CDR1 LGHNA and CDR2 YSLEER. The CDR3 is 16 residues long. The CDR3 DNA sequence: TGCGCCAGCAGCCAAGACTGGGGGCCTAGCTCCTACGAGCAGTACTTC. It specifies CASSQDWGPSSYEQYF.

This clonotype is medium-sized (0.01 to 0.1%) by share. The J gene is TRBJ2-1, the V gene TRBV6-4; 9 bases map to TRBD2. The CDR3 is made up of 15 amino acids. Germline V gene data show CDR1 as MRHNA and CDR2 as SNTAGT. V was clipped by 3 bases and J by 0 bases; unmatched bases: 0. CDR3: CASSEAGGSYNEQFF. In nucleotides, the CDR3 is TGTGCCAGCAGTGAAGCGGGGGGCTCCTACAATGAGCAGTTCTTC.

The rearrangement uses TRBV10-2 and TRBJ2-5, with D possibly TRBD2 on 6 matching bases. Trimming left V 2 bases short and J 0 bases short, with 7 bases between. From germline, CDR1 is WSHSY and CDR2 SAAADI. The CDR3 is made up of 14 amino acids. The CDR3: CASSEAGYQETQYF. The CDR3 DNA is TGCGCCAGCAGTGAGGCGGGGTACCAAGAGACCCAGTACTTC.